This T cell receptor (beta chain) was recorded in a study of human T cells and chemical hapten exposure. At the level of the study: Enrolled patients were predominantly female and had alopecia areata, totalis or universalis.

CDR3 length: 13 amino acids. Trimming took 3 bases from V and 8 from J, leaving 14 bases between them. Germline V gene data show CDR1 as DFQATT and CDR2 as SNEGSKA (reference sequence). The time point is: pre-sensitization, week 0. Treatment given: therapeutic diphenylcyclopropenone sensitization with weekly scalp DPC. The study's library attached unique molecular identifiers to single cDNA molecules. MiXCR, applied by TCRdb to the RACE reads, yields one record per CDR3 protein. The sample records about 180,000 distinct CDR3 sequences, roughly 30% being singletons. This rearrangement joins TRBV20-1 to TRBJ2-1; D is perhaps TRBD2 (6 bases). Sequenced material: whole blood, taken in connection with sensitization to the hapten diphenylcyclopropenone (DPC). This receptor was identified in a woman aged 30 to 39 with alopecia areata. Some clones in this sample may be carry-over from other donors' samples. The CDR3 DNA is TGCAGTGCTAGTTTTACGGGAGACCATGAGCAGTTCTTC. Its translation: CSASFTGDHEQFF.